Reported below is one TCR beta chain. This entry is derived from a study of blood T cell repertoires in COVID-19. Using immunoSEQ multiplex PCR, the repertoire was profiled, and TCRdb retains in-frame clones only, with some absent. The sample includes fewer than 250,000 clones, approximately 91% of them seen just once. The V and J ends lost 5 bases and 6 bases, in that order; junction bases with no gene match: 10. CDR3 length: 16 amino acids. CDR1 and CDR2 from the germline V gene are MDHEN and SYDVKM. This TCR was recovered from a man aged 30 to 45 with COVID-19, enrolled during active disease. The chain recombines TRBV28 with TRBJ1-5, with 10 bases aligning to TRBD1. The sequenced sample consisted of peripheral blood. Here the CDR3 DNA reads TGTGCCAGCAGTCTTCGACAGGGGGCCTTTAGTCAGCCCCAGCATTTT. Amino acids: CASSLRQGAFSQPQHF.